This TCR beta chain was sequenced during a study of shared clonotypes between healthy human individuals. Study-wide points: Among donors, clonotype sharing was expected to be affected by sequencing depth.

Of note for this clone: The antigen is undetermined.

Assay used: immunoSEQ multiplex PCR; TCRdb lists only in-frame clones, some missing. The repertoire holds some 550,000 clones, around 97% seen once, with about 0.06% in the top ten. This TCR was recovered from a woman in her twenties or thirties in good health. Sequencing used naive CD4+ T cells sorted from blood. Specified subset: CD45RA+ positively selected.

This chain's CDR3 is CASSSGLVWDNEQFF. As DNA, the CDR3 is TGTGCCAGCAGCTCAGGACTAGTATGGGACAATGAGCAGTTCTTC. This chain links TRBV7-9 with TRBJ2-1; 7 nucleotides agree with TRBD2. In germline, CDR1 is SEHNR, CDR2 FQNEAQ (reference sequence). V dropped 4 bases and J dropped 5; count of bases not matched to a gene: 8. The CDR3 runs to 15 residues.